Below are 29 T cell receptor beta chains sequenced from a single sample in a study of cytomegalovirus exposure and HLA in healthy donors. The repertoire was sequenced with immunoSEQ multiplex PCR; TCRdb's copy has only in-frame clones and lacks some. The table includes fewer than 120,000 clones, approximately 87% detected once. Sequenced input: PBMCs. The receptor set was obtained from a woman in her 30s in good health and CMV-seropositive.

V usage is TRBV2 and J usage is TRBJ2-5; TRBD2 matches at 12 bases. The CDR3 totals 16 residues. Germline loops: CDR1 SNHLY, CDR2 FYNNEI. V was clipped by 3 bases and J by 3 bases; unmatched bases: 5. The CDR3 region has the DNA TGTGCCAGCAGTGATCCGGCTAGCGGGGGGGAAGAGACCCAGTACTTC. This codes for CASSDPASGGEETQYF.

The rearrangement joins TRBV5-1 to TRBJ2-1; possible D gene TRBD2, 5 bases. This CDR3 has 13 residues. Deletions cut 1 base from V and 7 bases from J, with 9 bases between. From germline, CDR1 is SGHRS and CDR2 YFSETQ. CDR3 residues: CASSLIPGNEQFF. Written as DNA, the CDR3 is TGCGCCAGCAGCTTGATTCCGGGGAATGAGCAGTTCTTC.

This clone came up a few times. The V and J genes are TRBV5-1 and TRBJ1-1, with D unresolved. Germline CDR1 is SGHRS and CDR2 is YFSETQ. This CDR3 has 12 residues. V dropped 0 bases and J dropped 10 bases, with 10 bases sitting between them. The CDR3 bases are TGCGCCAGCAGCTTGGGCGAGGGAGCAGCTTTCTTT. Translated: CASSLGEGAAFF.

This clone was found once. V usage is TRBV7-2 and J usage is TRBJ2-1, with 11 nucleotides matching TRBD2. Trimming cost V 2 bases and J 7 bases; bases outside gene matches: 4. The CDR3 has 15 residues. CDR1 is SGHTA, CDR2 FQGNSA, per germline. The CDR3 coding sequence is TGTGCCAGCAGCTTAACTAGCGGGAGCTCTAATGAGCAGTTCTTC. This sequence encodes CASSLTSGSSNEQFF.

J is TRBJ1-1 and V is TRBV13; 9 bases are a match to TRBD1. J was trimmed by 3 bases and V by 5 bases; bases with no gene match: 10. Germline CDR1 and CDR2: PRHDT and FYEKMQ (reference sequence). The CDR3 runs 16 residues. For the CDR3, the DNA is TGTGCCAGCAGCATACGTATACAGGGGGCGGACACTGAAGCTTTCTTT. Translation: CASSIRIQGADTEAFF.

This clone was seen only a few times. The rearrangement uses TRBV10-1 and TRBJ2-2; no reliable D call. The CDR3 totals 17 residues. Trimming removed 4 bases from V and 0 bases from J, with 15 bases in between. In germline, CDR1 is WNHNN, CDR2 SYGVQD (reference sequence). CDR3 sequence (DNA): TGCGCCAGCAGTGGACACACCGTCCCCGCGAACACCGGGGAGCTGTTTTTT. Its protein product is CASSGHTVPANTGELFF.

The chain employs TRBV7-6 and TRBJ2-2; no reliable D call. The CDR3 has 13 amino acids. Trimming shortened V by 5 bases and J by 5 bases, and 9 bases separated the two germline ends. The germline V gene encodes CDR1 SGHVS and CDR2 FNYEAQ. CDR3 region: CASSNQETGELFF. The CDR3 DNA reads as TGTGCCAGCAGCAATCAGGAAACCGGGGAGCTGTTTTTT.

J is TRBJ2-7 and V is TRBV7-9; a possible D gene is TRBD2 (5 bases). The CDR3 covers 12 residues. V lost 7 bases, J lost 6 bases, and 13 bases lay in between. The germline V gene encodes CDR1 SEHNR and CDR2 FQNEAQ (reference sequence). The CDR3 spells CASTKKEGEQYF. In nucleotides, the CDR3 is TGTGCCAGCACCAAGAAAGAGGGCGAGCAGTACTTC. The whole variable domain, remainder taken from reference TRBV7-9 and TRBJ2-7, is DTGVSQNPRHKITKRGQNVTFRCDPISEHNRLYWYRQTLGQGPEFLTYFQNEAQLEKSRLLSDRFSAERPKGSFSTLEIQRTEQGDSAMYLCASTKKEGEQYFGPGTRLTVT.

The V call is TRBV30, the J call TRBJ1-1; 9 nucleotides match TRBD1. The CDR3 has 13 residues. V shed 1 base and J 3 bases; nucleotides not matched to a gene: 0. Germline V lookup: CDR1 GTSNPN, CDR2 SVGIG (reference sequence). CDR3 coding DNA: TGTGCCTGGAGTGGACAGGGGGACACTGAAGCTTTCTTT. It translates to CAWSGQGDTEAFF.

The chain employs TRBV7-8 and TRBJ1-2; no firm D call. V lost 5 bases and J 3 bases, leaving 13 bases between the germline ends. The germline V gene has CDR1 SGHVS and CDR2 FQNEAQ. The CDR3 contains 14 residues. The CDR3 loop is CASSPGGRDYGYTF. CDR3 in DNA: TGTGCCAGCAGCCCCGGCGGGAGGGACTATGGCTACACCTTC.

The genes are TRBV7-8 and TRBJ1-1; D might be TRBD1 (5 bases). The germline gives CDR1 SGHVS, CDR2 FQNEAQ. The CDR3 totals 13 residues. V was clipped by 5 bases and J by 1 base, with 8 bases between them. The CDR3 protein is CASSVTENTEAFF. The CDR3 nucleotides are TGTGCCAGCAGCGTGACAGAGAACACTGAAGCTTTCTTT.

The genes are TRBV4-2 and TRBJ2-6; 10 bases align to TRBD1. The CDR3 sequence is 18 residues long. Germline V gene lookup returns CDR1 LGHNA and CDR2 YNFKEQ. V was clipped by 4 bases and J by 3 bases; unmatched bases: 9. The CDR3 sequence: CASSPRQGAEVGANVLTF. CDR3 in DNA: TGTGCCAGCAGCCCCCGACAGGGGGCGGAGGTTGGGGCCAACGTCCTGACTTTC.

This chain links TRBV30 with TRBJ2-7; TRBD1 matches at 8 bases. The CDR3 is 14 amino acids. Germline-derived CDR1 and CDR2 are GTSNPN and SVGIG (reference sequence). Trimming removed 0 bases from V and 2 bases from J; junction bases left unmatched: 3. Here the CDR3 reads CAWSVGTGPYEQYF. The CDR3 bases are TGTGCCTGGAGTGTGGGGACAGGTCCCTACGAGCAGTACTTC.

The chain has TRBV2 and TRBJ2-1, with a possible D match to TRBD2 (5 bases). There are 15 residues in the CDR3. Per germline, CDR1 SNHLY and CDR2 FYNNEI. V shed 1 base and J shed 8 bases, with 15 bases lying between them. The CDR3 reads CASSEDEAERDEQFF. The CDR3 DNA is TGTGCCAGCAGTGAAGATGAGGCGGAGAGGGATGAGCAGTTCTTC.

This chain links TRBV11-3 with TRBJ2-3; the D gene is possibly TRBD2 (6 bases). V lost 3 bases, J lost 2 bases, and 9 bases lay in between. The V gene's germline CDR1 is SGHNT and CDR2 YENEEA. CDR3 length: 14 amino acids. The CDR3 nucleotides are TGTGCCAGCAGCTTGGCGGGAAACACAGATACGCAGTATTTT. It is translated as CASSLAGNTDTQYF.

This clone occurred once. The V and J genes are TRBV6-1 and TRBJ2-3; 12 bases align to TRBD2. V gave up 5 bases and J gave up 4 bases; unmatched junction bases: 4. The CDR3 sequence is 15 residues long. From germline, CDR1 is MNHNS and CDR2 SASEGT. The CDR3 DNA reads TGTGCCAGCAGTCAACTAGCGGGAGGTTCAGATACGCAGTATTTT. Protein product: CASSQLAGGSDTQYF.

The chain recombines TRBV7-3 with TRBJ2-2, with 9 bases lining up with TRBD1. Losses at the gene ends were 5 bases for V and 6 bases for J; bases not matched to a gene: 4. Germline CDR1 SGHTA, CDR2 FQGTGA. The CDR3 runs to 14 residues. CDR3 bases: TGTGCCAGCAGCCGGGACAGGGCGGCCGGGGAGCTGTTTTTT. Its translation is CASSRDRAAGELFF.

The J gene is TRBJ1-1, the V gene TRBV27, with unresolved D. V lost 2 bases, J lost 5 bases, and 12 bases lay in between. Germline CDR1 reads MNHEY; CDR2 reads SMNVEV (reference sequence). CDR3 size: 14 residues. Here the CDR3 DNA reads TGTGCCAGCAGTTTAAGAAGGCCGGGGACTGAAGCTTTCTTT. Amino acid sequence: CASSLRRPGTEAFF.

The CDR3 sequence is CSVEGTGGRLDEETQYF. In nucleotides, the CDR3 is TGCAGCGTTGAAGGGACAGGGGGCAGACTCGACGAAGAGACCCAGTACTTC. This chain uses TRBV29-1 with TRBJ2-5, with TRBD1 identical over 11 bases. CDR1 and CDR2 from the germline V gene are SQVTM and ANQGSEA. Germline trimming cut 1 base from V and 3 bases from J; bases unmatched to any gene: 10. This CDR3 is 17 amino acids long.

V usage is TRBV4-2 and J usage is TRBJ2-7; 8 nucleotides agree with TRBD2. The germline V gene has CDR1 LGHNA and CDR2 YNFKEQ. The CDR3 sequence is 15 residues long. Losses at the gene ends were 0 bases for V and 2 bases for J; bases not matched to a gene: 3. The CDR3 region is CASSQDGGRPYEQYF. The DNA for the CDR3 is TGTGCCAGCAGCCAAGATGGCGGGAGGCCCTACGAGCAGTACTTC.

The CDR3 loop is CASSETTAGQGFFREQYF. CDR3 sequence (DNA): TGTGCCAGCAGTGAAACGACGGCTGGACAGGGTTTTTTTCGGGAGCAGTACTTC. This chain connects TRBV25-1 to TRBJ2-7; 8 nucleotides line up with TRBD1. Germline V gene sequence: CDR1 MGHDK, CDR2 SYGVNS. J was trimmed by 7 bases and V by 2 bases; bases with no gene match: 19. The CDR3 has 18 residues.

The chain has TRBV4-2 and TRBJ2-7; 9 bases fit TRBD1. J lost 2 bases, V lost 3 bases, and 2 bases had no gene match. CDR1 is LGHNA and CDR2 is YNFKEQ in the germline V gene. The CDR3 contains 14 residues. CDR3 DNA: TGTGCCAGCAGCCACCGGGACAGGGCCTACGAGCAGTACTTC. It is translated as CASSHRDRAYEQYF.

This clone was seen only a few times. This chain connects TRBV10-2 to TRBJ1-2, with D possibly TRBD1 on 5 matching bases. With 6 bases removed from V and 4 bases from J, the gap between germline ends came to 24 bases. The CDR3 contains 17 residues. Germline V gene sequence: CDR1 WSHSY, CDR2 SAAADI. CDR3 in amino acids: CASSETKSGQGGYGYTF. CDR3 nucleotide sequence: TGCGCCAGCAGCGAAACGAAATCGGGTCAGGGAGGCTATGGCTACACCTTC.

This chain joins TRBV6-6 and TRBJ2-5; the D is unclear. This CDR3 has 12 residues. Germline CDR1 and CDR2: MNHNY and SVGAGI (reference sequence). The germline V and J ends were trimmed by 9 bases and 1 base, with 9 bases remaining between them. The CDR3 region has the DNA TGTGCCAGTTCACCGGGCCAAGAGACCCAGTACTTC. This sequence encodes CASSPGQETQYF.

The chain is built from TRBV2 and TRBJ2-7; TRBD2 matches 9 bases. The germline V gene has CDR1 SNHLY and CDR2 FYNNEI. This CDR3 is built from 15 residues. Germline trimming cut 4 bases from V and 5 bases from J; bases unmatched to any gene: 9. The CDR3 reads CASSALAGSLDEQYF. CDR3 in DNA: TGTGCCAGCAGTGCTCTAGCGGGGAGCCTCGACGAGCAGTACTTC.

V and J are TRBV5-1 and TRBJ2-7; TRBD1 matches at 11 bases. Germline CDR1 reads SGHRS; CDR2 reads YFSETQ. CDR3 length equals 14 residues. With 4 bases clipped from V and 4 bases from J, the junction kept 4 bases outside the gene matches. As DNA, the CDR3 is TGCGCCAGCAGCCGCGGACAGGGGGCGTACGAGCAGTACTTC. Protein sequence: CASSRGQGAYEQYF.

The chain uses TRBV2 and TRBJ1-1, with 7 bases aligning to TRBD1. Germline values: CDR1 SNHLY, CDR2 FYNNEI. V lost 5 bases to trimming and J lost 1 base; unmatched junction nucleotides: 7. The CDR3 has 15 amino acids. The CDR3 spells CASSRNRGENTEAFF. CDR3 in DNA: TGTGCCAGCAGTCGAAACAGGGGAGAGAACACTGAAGCTTTCTTT.

The chain employs TRBV7-9 and TRBJ1-3; D gene unclear. The germline gives CDR1 SEHNR, CDR2 FQNEAQ (reference sequence). The CDR3 consists of 15 residues. V lost 1 base, J lost 1 base, and 8 bases lay in between. CDR3 DNA: TGTGCCAGCAGCTTAGGTACGGGATCTGGAAACACCATATATTTT. Translated: CASSLGTGSGNTIYF.

The chain links TRBV15 to TRBJ1-5; 7 nucleotides align to TRBD1. The CDR3 is made up of 15 amino acids. Germline values: CDR1 LNHNV, CDR2 YYDKDF (reference sequence). Trimming removed 0 bases from V and 4 bases from J; junction bases left unmatched: 3. As DNA, the CDR3 is TGTGCCACCAGCAGAGAGGACAGGCCTAATCAGCCCCAGCATTTT. Amino acids: CATSREDRPNQPQHF.